The clone carrying this TCR beta chain was seen only a few times. As yet, its antigen is unknown. The sample comes from a study of beta chain features in type 1 diabetes. The study, taken as a whole, reports: TCRB rearrangement may or may not be influenced by HLA type; here this remained unresolved. In cDNA sequencing, cells with high TCR expression could be over-represented.

Using CD45RO/CCR7/CD25/CD127/CD95/CD27, CD4+ naive, central memory, regulatory and stem cell-like memory cells were sorted. Germline CDR1 is MNHEY and CDR2 is SVGAGI. The CDR3 has 12 amino acids. Trimming stripped 6 bases from V and 10 bases from J, with 15 bases between. All of the isolated RNA was reverse transcribed, so expressed TCRB transcripts were sequenced. Some clones are missing from TCRdb's copy, which holds only in-frame ones; the method was immunoSEQ multiplex PCR. The sample records about 270,000 clones, around 14% being singletons. The sequence came from a middle-aged woman in good health. The chain couples TRBV6-5 to TRBJ1-1; maybe TRBD1 (6 bases). The sequenced material came from naive CD4+ T cells from blood. For the CDR3, the DNA is TGTGCCAGCAGCCCGGGACACCTGGGAGCTTTCTTT. Translating gives CASSPGHLGAFF.